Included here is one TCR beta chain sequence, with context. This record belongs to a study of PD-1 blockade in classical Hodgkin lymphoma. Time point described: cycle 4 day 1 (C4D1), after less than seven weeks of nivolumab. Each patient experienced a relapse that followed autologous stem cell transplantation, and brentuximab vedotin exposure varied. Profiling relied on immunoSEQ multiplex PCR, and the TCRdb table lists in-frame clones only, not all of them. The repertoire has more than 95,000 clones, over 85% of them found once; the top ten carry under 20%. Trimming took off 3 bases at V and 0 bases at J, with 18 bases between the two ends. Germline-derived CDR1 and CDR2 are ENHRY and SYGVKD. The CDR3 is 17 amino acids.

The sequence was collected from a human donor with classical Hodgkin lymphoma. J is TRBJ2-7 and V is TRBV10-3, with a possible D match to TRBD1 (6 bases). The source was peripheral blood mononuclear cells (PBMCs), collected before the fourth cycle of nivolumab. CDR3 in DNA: TGTGCCATCAGTGAACCCCCGGGACAAGGGAGCTCCTACGAGCAGTACTTC. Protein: CAISEPPGQGSSYEQYF.